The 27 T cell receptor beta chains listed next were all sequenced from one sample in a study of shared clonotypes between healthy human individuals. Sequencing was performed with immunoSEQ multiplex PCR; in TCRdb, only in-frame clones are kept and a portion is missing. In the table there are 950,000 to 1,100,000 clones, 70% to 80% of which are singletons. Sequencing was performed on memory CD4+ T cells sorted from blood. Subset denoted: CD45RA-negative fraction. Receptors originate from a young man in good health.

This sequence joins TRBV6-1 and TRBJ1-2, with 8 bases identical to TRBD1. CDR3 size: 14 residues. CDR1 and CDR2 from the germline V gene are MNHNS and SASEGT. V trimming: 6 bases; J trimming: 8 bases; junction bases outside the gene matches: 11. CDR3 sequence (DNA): TGTGCCAGCAGCCTAAACGGACAGGGAGGAGGCTACACCTTC. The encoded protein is CASSLNGQGGGYTF.

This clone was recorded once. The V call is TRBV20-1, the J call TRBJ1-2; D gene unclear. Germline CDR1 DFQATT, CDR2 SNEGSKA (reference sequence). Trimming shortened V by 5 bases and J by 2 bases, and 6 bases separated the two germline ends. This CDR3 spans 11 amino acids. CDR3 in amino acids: CSAADNYGYTF. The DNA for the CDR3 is TGCAGTGCTGCTGACAACTATGGCTACACCTTC.

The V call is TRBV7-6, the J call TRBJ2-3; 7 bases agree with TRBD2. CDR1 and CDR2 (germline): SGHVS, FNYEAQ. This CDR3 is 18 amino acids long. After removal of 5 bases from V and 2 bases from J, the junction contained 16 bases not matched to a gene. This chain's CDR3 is CASSPLVVASGSTDTQYF. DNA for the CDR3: TGTGCCAGCAGCCCGTTAGTTGTCGCTAGCGGATCCACAGATACGCAGTATTTT.

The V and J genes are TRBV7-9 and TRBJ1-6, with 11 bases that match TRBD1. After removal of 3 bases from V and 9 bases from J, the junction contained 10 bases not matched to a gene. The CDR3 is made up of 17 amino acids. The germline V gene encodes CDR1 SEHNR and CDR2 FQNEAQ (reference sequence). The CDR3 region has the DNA TGTGCCAGCAGCTTTGGACGGACCGGGACAGGGGGTTCACCCCTCCACTTT. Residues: CASSFGRTGTGGSPLHF.

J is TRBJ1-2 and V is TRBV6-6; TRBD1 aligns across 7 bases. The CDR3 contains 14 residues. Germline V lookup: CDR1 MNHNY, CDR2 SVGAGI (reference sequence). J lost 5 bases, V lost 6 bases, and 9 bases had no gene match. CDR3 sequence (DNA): TGTGCCAGCAGGATACGGACAGGCGAATATGGCTACACCTTC. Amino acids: CASRIRTGEYGYTF.

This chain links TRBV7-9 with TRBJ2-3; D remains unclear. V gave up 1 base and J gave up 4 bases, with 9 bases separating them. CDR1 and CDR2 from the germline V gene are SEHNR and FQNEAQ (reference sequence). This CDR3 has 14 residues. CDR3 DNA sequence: TGTGCCAGCAGCTTAGATCCAGTCCCAGATACGCAGTATTTT. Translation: CASSLDPVPDTQYF.

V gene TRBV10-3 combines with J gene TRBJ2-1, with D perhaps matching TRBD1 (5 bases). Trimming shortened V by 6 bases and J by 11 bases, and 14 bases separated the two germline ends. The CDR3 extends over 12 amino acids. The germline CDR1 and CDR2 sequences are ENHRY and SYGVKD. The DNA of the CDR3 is TGTGCCATCAGCACGGACACTACTCAGCAGTTCTTC. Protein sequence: CAISTDTTQQFF.

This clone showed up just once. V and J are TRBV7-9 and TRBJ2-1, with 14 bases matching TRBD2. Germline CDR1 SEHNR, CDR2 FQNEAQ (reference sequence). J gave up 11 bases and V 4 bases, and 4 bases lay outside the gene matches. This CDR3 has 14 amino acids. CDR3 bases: TGTGCCAGCAGCTGGGGGACTAGCGGGAGTCAGCAGTTCTTC. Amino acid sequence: CASSWGTSGSQQFF.

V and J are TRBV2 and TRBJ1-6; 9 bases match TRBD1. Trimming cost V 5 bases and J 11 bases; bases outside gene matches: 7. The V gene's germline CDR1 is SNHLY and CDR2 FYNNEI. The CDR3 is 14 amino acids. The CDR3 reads CASSTGQGPTPLHF. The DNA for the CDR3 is TGTGCCAGCAGTACGGGACAGGGTCCGACACCCCTCCACTTT.

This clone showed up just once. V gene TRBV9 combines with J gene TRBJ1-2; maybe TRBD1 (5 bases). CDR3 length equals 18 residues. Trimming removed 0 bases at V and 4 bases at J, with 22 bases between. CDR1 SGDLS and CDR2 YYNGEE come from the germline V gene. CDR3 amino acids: CASSVAARMVGGSYGYTF. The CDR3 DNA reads TGTGCCAGCAGCGTAGCTGCCCGAATGGTCGGGGGGAGCTATGGCTACACCTTC.

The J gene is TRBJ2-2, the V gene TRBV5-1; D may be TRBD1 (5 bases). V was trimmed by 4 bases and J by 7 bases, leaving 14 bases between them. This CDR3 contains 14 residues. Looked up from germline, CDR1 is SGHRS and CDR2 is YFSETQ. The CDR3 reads CASSGEGVFGELFF. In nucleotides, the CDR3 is TGCGCCAGCAGCGGGGAAGGGGTGTTCGGGGAGCTGTTTTTT.

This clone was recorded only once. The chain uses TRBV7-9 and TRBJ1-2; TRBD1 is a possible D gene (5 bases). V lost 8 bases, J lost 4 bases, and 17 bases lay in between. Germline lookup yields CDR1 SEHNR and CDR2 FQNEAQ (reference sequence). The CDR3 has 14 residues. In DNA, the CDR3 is TGTGCCAGCCGGTTCCAGGGTATTCCCTATGGCTACACCTTC. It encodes CASRFQGIPYGYTF.

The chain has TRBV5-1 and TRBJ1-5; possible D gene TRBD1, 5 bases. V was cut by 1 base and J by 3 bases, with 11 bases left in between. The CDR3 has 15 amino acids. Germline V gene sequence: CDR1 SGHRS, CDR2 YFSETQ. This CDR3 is CASSLMGGNNQPQHF. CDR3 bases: TGCGCCAGCAGCTTGATGGGGGGAAACAATCAGCCCCAGCATTTT.

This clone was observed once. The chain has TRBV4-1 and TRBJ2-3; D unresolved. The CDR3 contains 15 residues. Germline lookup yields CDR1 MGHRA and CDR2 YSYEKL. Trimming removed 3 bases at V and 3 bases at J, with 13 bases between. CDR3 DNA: TGCGCCAGCAGCCACGACTTCTCGCGGACAGATACGCAGTATTTT. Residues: CASSHDFSRTDTQYF.

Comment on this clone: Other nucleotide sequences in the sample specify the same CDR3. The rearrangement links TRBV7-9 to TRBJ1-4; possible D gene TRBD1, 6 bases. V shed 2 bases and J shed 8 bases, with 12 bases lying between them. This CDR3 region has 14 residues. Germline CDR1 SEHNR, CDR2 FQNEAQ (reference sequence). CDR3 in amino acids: CASSLLQGREKLFF. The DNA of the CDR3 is TGTGCCAGCAGCTTATTGCAGGGGAGGGAAAAACTGTTTTTT.

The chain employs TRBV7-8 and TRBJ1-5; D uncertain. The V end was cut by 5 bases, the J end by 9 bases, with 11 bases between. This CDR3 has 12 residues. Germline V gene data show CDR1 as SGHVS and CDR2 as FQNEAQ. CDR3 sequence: CASSPVAGPQHF. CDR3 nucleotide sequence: TGTGCCAGCAGCCCCGTAGCGGGGCCCCAGCATTTT.

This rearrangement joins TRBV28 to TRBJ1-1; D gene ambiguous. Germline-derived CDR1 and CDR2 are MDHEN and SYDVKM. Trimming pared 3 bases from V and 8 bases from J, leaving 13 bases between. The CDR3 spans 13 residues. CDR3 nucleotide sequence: TGTGCCAGCAGTTTCAGCTTATTACTCGAAGCTTTCTTT. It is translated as CASSFSLLLEAFF.

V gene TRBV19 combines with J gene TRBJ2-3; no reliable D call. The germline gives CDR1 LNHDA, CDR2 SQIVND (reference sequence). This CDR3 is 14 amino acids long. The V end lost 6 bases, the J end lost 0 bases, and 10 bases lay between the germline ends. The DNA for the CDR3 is TGTGCCAGTAGGGATGTTGGCAGCACAGATACGCAGTATTTT. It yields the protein CASRDVGSTDTQYF.

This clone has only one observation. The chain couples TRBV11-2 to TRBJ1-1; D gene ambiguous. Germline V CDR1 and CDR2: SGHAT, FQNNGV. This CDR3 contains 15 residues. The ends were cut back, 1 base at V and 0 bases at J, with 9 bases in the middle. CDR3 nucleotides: TGTGCCAGCAGCTTAGCCGGGCCCCTGAACACTGAAGCTTTCTTT. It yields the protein CASSLAGPLNTEAFF.

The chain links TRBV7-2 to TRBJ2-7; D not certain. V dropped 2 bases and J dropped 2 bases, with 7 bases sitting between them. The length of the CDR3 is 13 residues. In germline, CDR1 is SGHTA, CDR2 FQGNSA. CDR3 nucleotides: TGTGCCAGCAGCTTAAAGGGTCCCTACGAGCAGTACTTC. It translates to CASSLKGPYEQYF.

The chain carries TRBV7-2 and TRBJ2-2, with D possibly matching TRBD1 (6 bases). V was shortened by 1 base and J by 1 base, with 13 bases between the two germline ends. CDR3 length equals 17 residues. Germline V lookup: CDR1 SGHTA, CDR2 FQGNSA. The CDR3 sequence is CASSLEGTYQNTGELFF. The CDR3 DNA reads TGTGCCAGCAGCTTAGAAGGGACATATCAGAACACCGGGGAGCTGTTTTTT.

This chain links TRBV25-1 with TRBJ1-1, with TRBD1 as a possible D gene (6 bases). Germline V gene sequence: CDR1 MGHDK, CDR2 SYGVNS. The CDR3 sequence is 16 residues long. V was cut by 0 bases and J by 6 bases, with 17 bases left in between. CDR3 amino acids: CASSEYVSGDLAEAFF. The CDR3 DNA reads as TGTGCCAGCAGTGAATATGTCTCAGGGGATTTGGCTGAAGCTTTCTTT.

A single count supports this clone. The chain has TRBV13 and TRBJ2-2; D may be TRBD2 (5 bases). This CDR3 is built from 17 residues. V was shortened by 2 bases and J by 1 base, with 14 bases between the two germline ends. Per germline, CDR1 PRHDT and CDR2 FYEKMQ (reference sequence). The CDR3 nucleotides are TGTGCCAGCAGCTTATCCCCCGGGATGCGGAACACCGGGGAGCTGTTTTTT. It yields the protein CASSLSPGMRNTGELFF.

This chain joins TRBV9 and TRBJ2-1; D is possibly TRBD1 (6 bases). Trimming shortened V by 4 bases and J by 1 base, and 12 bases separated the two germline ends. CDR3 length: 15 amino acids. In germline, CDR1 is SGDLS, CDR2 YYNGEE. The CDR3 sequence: CASSSGTRSYNEQFF. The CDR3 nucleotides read TGTGCCAGCAGCTCCGGGACACGTTCCTACAATGAGCAGTTCTTC.

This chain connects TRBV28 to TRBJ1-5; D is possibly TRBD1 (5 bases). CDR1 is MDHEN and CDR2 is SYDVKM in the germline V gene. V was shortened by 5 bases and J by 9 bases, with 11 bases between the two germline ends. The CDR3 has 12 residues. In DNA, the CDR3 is TGTGCCAGCAGTCTACTGGGGCTGCCCCAGCATTTT. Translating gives CASSLLGLPQHF.

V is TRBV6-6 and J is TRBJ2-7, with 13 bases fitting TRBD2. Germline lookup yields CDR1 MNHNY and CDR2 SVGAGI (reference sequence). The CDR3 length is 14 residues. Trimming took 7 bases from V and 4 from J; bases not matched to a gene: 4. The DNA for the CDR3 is TGTGCCAGCACGGAGACTAGCGGGAGGTACGAGCAGTACTTC. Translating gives CASTETSGRYEQYF.

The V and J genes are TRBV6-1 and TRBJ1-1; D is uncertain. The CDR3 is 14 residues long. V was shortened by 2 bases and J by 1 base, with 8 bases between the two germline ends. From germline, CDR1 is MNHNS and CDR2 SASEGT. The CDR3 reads CASSEFRENTEAFF. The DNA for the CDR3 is TGTGCCAGCAGTGAATTCCGGGAGAACACTGAAGCTTTCTTT.